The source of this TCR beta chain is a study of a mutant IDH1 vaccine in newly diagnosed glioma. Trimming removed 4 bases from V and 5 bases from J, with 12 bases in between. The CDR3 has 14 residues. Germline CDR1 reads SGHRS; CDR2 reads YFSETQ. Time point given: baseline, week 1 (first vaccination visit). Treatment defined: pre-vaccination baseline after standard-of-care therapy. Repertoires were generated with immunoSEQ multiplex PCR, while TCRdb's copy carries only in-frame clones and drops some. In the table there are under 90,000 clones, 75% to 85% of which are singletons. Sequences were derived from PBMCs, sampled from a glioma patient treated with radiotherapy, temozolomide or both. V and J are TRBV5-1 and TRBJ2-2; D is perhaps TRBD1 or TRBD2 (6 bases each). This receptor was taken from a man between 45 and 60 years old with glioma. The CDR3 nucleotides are TGCGCCAGCAGCCCAAGGGGGGAAACCGGGGAGCTGTTTTTT. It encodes CASSPRGETGELFF.